The 9 T cell receptor beta chains presented below share a single source sample, sequenced in a study of T cell responses to AZD1222 COVID-19 vaccine. Libraries were prepared by immunoSEQ multiplex PCR; TCRdb keeps only in-frame clonotypes and omits some of them. Of some 150,000 clones in the sample, around 91% were seen once. The sample here was peripheral blood, taken on day 0 of AZD1222 vaccination. These receptors were taken from an adult in good health.

V usage is TRBV5-1 and J usage is TRBJ1-4; D is possibly TRBD1 (6 bases). The CDR3 has 17 amino acids. Germline CDR1 reads SGHRS; CDR2 reads YFSETQ. V was pared by 3 bases and J by 2 bases, with 17 bases between. The CDR3 region is CASSSGGLGWTNEKLFF. DNA of the CDR3: TGCGCCAGCAGCTCGGGGGGCTTAGGGTGGACTAATGAAAAACTGTTTTTT.

The chain joins TRBV5-4 to TRBJ1-3; no firm D call. The germline gives CDR1 SGHNT, CDR2 YYREEE (reference sequence). The CDR3 consists of 14 residues. Trimming took 1 base from V and 2 from J, leaving 7 bases between them. The CDR3 coding sequence is TGTGCCAGCAGCTTGTGGCAGACTGGAAACACCATATATTTT. The encoded protein is CASSLWQTGNTIYF.

The V call is TRBV9, the J call TRBJ1-2; tentative D call: TRBD1 (5 bases). The CDR3 runs to 15 residues. Germline CDR1 and CDR2: SGDLS and YYNGEE. V was cut by 3 bases and J by 0 bases, with 12 bases left in between. Here the CDR3 DNA reads TGTGCCAGCAGCGCGAGGGGATTAGCTAACTATGGCTACACCTTC. Amino acid sequence: CASSARGLANYGYTF.

CDR3 nucleotide sequence: TGTGCCAGCAGTTACCCCGAACCAAACATTCAGTACTTC. This gives the protein CASSYPEPNIQYF. This chain joins TRBV6-6 and TRBJ2-4; no reliable D call. Trimming took off 2 bases at V and 6 bases at J, with 8 bases between the two ends. The CDR3 sequence is 13 residues long. CDR1 is MNHNY, CDR2 SVGAGI, per germline (reference sequence).

In the case of this clone: The sample has other DNA sequences that encode this CDR3 too. The chain couples TRBV19 to TRBJ2-7, with D possibly being TRBD1 (6 bases). The CDR3 contains 13 residues. Germline-derived CDR1 and CDR2 are LNHDA and SQIVND (reference sequence). Trimming removed 3 bases from V and 3 bases from J, with 9 bases in between. The CDR3 DNA reads TGTGCCAGTAGTATCACAGGGCTCTACGAGCAGTACTTC. It specifies CASSITGLYEQYF.

V and J are TRBV19 and TRBJ2-7; D may be TRBD1 or TRBD2 (5 bases each). This CDR3 contains 15 residues. Trimming left V 3 bases short and J 6 bases short, with 18 bases between. Germline assignment: CDR1 LNHDA and CDR2 SQIVND (reference sequence). The CDR3 sequence: CASSIDSFGDGEQYF. Written as DNA, the CDR3 is TGTGCCAGTAGTATCGACAGTTTCGGGGACGGCGAGCAGTACTTC.

The V call is TRBV2, the J call TRBJ2-7; TRBD2 agrees at 7 bases. The CDR3 totals 13 residues. Germline CDR1 is SNHLY and CDR2 is FYNNEI. J was trimmed by 4 bases and V by 4 bases; bases with no gene match: 4. The CDR3 reads CASSVGREYEQYF. Written as DNA, the CDR3 is TGTGCCAGCAGTGTAGGGCGGGAGTACGAGCAGTACTTC.

This clone was seen only once. This chain uses TRBV28 with TRBJ2-1; D remains unclear. V dropped 5 bases and J dropped 7 bases, with 12 bases sitting between them. The CDR3 is made up of 13 amino acids. Germline CDR1 is MDHEN and CDR2 is SYDVKM. The CDR3 loop reads CASSPPEGNEQFF. CDR3 DNA sequence: TGTGCCAGCAGTCCCCCGGAAGGGAATGAGCAGTTCTTC.

The CDR3: CASRQEGGLMRTF. The CDR3 DNA reads TGTGCCAGTAGGCAAGAAGGTGGGCTGATGAGGACCTTC. The chain uses TRBV19 and TRBJ1-2, with unresolved D. This CDR3 is 13 amino acids long. The germline V gene encodes CDR1 LNHDA and CDR2 SQIVND (reference sequence). Trimming took 6 bases from V and 14 from J, leaving 22 bases between them.